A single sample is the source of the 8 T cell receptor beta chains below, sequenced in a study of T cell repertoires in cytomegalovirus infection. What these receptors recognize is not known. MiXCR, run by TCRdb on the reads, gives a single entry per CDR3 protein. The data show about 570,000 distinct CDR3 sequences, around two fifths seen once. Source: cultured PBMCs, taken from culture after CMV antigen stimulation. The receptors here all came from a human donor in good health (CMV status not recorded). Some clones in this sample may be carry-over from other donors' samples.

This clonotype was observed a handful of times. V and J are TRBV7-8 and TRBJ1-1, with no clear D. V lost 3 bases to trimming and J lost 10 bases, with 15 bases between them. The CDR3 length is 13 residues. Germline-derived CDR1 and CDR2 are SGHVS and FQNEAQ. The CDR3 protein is CASSFDLGWAAFF. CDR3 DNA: TGTGCCAGCAGCTTTGACTTAGGGTGGGCAGCTTTCTTT.

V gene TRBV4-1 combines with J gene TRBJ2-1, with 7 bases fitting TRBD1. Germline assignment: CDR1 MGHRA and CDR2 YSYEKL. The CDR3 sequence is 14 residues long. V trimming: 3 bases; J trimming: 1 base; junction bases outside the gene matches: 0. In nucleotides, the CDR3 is TGCGCCAGCAGCCAGGGACAGTCCTACAATGAGCAGTTCTTC. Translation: CASSQGQSYNEQFF.

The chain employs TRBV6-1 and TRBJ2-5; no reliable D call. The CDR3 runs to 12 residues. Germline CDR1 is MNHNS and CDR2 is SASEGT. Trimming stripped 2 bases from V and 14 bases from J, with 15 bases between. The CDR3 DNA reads TGTGCCAGCAGTGAACTGGGAACAGTTGAATACTTC. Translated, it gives CASSELGTVEYF.

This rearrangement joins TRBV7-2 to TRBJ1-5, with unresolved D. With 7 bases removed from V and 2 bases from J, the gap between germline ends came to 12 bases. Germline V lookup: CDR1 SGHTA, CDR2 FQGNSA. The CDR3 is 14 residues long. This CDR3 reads CASNLAVGNQPQHF. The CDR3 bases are TGTGCCAGCAACTTGGCTGTCGGCAATCAGCCCCAGCATTTT.

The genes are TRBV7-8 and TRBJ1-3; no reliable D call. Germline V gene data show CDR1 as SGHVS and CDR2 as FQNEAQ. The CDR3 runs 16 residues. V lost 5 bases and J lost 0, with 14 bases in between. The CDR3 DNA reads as TGTGCCAGCAGCCCTACAAGCTGGGTCTCTGGAAACACCATATATTTT. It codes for CASSPTSWVSGNTIYF.

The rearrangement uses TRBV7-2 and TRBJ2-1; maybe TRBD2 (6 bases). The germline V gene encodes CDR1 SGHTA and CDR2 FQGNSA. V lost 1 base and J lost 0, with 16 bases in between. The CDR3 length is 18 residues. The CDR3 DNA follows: TGTGCCAGCAGCTTAGGGCTAGCGCAGGCCCTCTCCTACAATGAGCAGTTCTTC. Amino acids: CASSLGLAQALSYNEQFF.

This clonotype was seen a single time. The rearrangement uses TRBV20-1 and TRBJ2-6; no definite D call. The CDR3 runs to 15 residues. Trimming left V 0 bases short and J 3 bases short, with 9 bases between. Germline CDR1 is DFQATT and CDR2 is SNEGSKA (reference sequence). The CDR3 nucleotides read TGCAGTGCTAGAGATACGGCTAGTGGGGCCAACGTCCTGACTTTC. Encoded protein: CSARDTASGANVLTF.

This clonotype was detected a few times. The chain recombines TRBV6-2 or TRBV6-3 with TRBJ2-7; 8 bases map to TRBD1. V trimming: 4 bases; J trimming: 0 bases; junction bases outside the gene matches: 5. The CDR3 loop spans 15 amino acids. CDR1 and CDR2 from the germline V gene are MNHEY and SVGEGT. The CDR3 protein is CASSSRTGLSYEQYF. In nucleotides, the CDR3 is TGTGCCAGCAGTTCACGGACAGGGCTCTCCTACGAGCAGTACTTC.